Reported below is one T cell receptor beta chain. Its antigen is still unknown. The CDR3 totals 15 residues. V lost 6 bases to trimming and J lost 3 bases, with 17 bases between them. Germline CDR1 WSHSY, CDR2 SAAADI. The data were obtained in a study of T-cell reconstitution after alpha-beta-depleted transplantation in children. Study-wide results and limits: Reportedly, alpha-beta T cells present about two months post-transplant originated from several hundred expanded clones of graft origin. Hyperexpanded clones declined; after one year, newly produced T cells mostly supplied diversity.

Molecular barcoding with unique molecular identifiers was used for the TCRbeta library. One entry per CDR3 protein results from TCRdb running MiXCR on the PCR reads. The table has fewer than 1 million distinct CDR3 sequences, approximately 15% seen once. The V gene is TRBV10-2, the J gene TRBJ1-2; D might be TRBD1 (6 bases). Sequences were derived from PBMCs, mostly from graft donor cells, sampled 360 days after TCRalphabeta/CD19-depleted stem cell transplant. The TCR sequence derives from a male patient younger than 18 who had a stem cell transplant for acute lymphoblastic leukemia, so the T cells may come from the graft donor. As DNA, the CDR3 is TGCGCCAGCAGGGGCTTAGGGACAAGGGACTATGGCTACACCTTC. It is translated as CASRGLGTRDYGYTF.